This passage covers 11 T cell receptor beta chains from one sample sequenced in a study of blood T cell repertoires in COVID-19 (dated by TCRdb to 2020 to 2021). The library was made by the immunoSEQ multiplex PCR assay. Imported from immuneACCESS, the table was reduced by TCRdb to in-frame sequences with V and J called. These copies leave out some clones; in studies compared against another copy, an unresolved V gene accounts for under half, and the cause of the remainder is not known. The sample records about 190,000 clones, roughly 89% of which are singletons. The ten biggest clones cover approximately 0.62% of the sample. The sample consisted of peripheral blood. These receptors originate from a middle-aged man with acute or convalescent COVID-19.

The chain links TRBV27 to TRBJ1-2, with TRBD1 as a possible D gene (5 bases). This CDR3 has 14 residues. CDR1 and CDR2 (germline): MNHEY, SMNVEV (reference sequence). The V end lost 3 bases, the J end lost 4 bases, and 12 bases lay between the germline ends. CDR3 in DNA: TGTGCCAGCAGTTTGCGGGGGATTTCCTATGGCTACACCTTC. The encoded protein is CASSLRGISYGYTF.

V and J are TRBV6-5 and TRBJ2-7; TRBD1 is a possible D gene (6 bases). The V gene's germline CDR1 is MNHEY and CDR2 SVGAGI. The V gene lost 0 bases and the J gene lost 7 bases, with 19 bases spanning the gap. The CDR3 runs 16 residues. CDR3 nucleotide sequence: TGTGCCAGCAGTTACTCGTTGCAAACAGGGCTCGATGAGCAGTACGTC. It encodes CASSYSLQTGLDEQYV.

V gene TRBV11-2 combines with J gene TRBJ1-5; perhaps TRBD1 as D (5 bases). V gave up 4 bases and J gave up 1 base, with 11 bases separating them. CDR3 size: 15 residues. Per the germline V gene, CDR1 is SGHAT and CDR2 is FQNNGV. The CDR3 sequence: CASSSGPLSNQPQHF. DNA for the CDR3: TGTGCCAGCAGCTCAGGGCCCTTGAGCAATCAGCCCCAGCATTTT.

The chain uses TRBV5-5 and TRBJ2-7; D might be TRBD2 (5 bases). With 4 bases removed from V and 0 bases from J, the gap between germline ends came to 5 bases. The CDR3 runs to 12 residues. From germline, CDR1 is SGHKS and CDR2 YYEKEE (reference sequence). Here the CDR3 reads CASSGSSYEQYF. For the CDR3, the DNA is TGTGCCAGCAGCGGGAGCTCCTACGAGCAGTACTTC.

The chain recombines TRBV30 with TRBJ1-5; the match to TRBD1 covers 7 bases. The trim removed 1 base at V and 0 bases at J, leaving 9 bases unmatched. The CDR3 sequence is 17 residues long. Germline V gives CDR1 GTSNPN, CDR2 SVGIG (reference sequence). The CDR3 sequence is CAWSGQGAGYSNQPQHF. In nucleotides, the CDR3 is TGTGCCTGGAGTGGACAGGGTGCGGGGTATAGCAATCAGCCCCAGCATTTT.

The chain's CDR3 is CATSRDRGFGTDTQYF. DNA for the CDR3: TGTGCCACCAGCAGGGACAGGGGGTTTGGGACAGATACGCAGTATTTT. V is TRBV15 and J is TRBJ2-3; 10 nucleotides align to TRBD1. V shed 3 bases and J 3 bases; nucleotides not matched to a gene: 6. There are 16 residues in the CDR3. In germline, CDR1 is LNHNV, CDR2 YYDKDF (reference sequence).

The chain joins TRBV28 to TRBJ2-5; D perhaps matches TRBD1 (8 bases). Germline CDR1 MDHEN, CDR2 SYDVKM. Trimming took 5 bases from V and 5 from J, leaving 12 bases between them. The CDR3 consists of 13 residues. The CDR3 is CASSLQGGETQYF. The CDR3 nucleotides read TGTGCCAGCAGTCTACAGGGGGGGGAGACCCAGTACTTC.

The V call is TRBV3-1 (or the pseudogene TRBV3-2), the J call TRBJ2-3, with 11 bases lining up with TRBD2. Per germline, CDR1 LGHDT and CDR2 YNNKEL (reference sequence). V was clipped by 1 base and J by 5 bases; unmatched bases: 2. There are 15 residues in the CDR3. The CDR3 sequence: CASSQGLAGGDTQYF. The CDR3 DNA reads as TGTGCCAGCAGCCAAGGGCTAGCGGGGGGAGATACGCAGTATTTT.

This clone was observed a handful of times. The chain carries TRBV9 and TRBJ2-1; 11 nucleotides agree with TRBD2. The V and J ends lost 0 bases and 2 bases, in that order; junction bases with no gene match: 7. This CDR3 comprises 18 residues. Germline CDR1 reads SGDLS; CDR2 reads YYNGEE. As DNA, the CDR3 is TGTGCCAGCAGCGTAGCGCTAGCGGGGGGTGGCCCCTACAATGAGCAGTTCTTC. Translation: CASSVALAGGGPYNEQFF.

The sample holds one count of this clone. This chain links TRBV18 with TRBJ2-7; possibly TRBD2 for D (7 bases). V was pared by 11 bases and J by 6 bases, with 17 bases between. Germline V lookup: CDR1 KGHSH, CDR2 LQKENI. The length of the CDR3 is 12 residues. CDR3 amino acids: CAERVGGLEQYF. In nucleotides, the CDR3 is TGTGCCGAACGGGTGGGGGGGCTCGAGCAGTACTTC.

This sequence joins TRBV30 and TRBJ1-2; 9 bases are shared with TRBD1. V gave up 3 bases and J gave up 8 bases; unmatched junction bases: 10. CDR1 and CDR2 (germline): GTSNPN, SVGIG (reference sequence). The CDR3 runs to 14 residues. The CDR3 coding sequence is TGTGCCTGGAGAGACAGGGGGATTTCGGGAGGCTACACCTTC. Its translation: CAWRDRGISGGYTF.